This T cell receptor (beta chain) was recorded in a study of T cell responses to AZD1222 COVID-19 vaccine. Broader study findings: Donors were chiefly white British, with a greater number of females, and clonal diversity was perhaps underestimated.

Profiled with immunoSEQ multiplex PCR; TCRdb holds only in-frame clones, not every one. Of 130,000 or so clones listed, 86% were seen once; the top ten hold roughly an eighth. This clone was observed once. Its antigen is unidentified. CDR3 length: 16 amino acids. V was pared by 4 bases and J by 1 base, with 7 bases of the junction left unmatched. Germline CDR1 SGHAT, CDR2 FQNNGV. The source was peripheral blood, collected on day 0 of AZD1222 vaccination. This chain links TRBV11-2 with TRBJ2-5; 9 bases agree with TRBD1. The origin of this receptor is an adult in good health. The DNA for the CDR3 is TGTGCCAGCAGCTCGGAGGACAGGGGAACCCAAGAGACCCAGTACTTC. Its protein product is CASSSEDRGTQETQYF.